This passage covers 8 T cell receptor beta chains from one sample sequenced in a study of blood T cell repertoires in COVID-19. The method was immunoSEQ multiplex PCR; TCRdb's version includes in-frame clones alone and lacks a portion of them. Among under 450,000 clones listed, roughly 80% were seen once. Sequenced sample: peripheral blood. These receptors came from a human donor with acute or convalescent COVID-19. The donor label of this sample is uncertain.

V and J are TRBV19 and TRBJ2-1, with 12 bases identical to TRBD2. CDR1 is LNHDA, CDR2 SQIVND, per germline (reference sequence). With 1 base clipped from V and 0 bases from J, the junction kept 4 bases outside the gene matches. This CDR3 is 18 amino acids long. Here the CDR3 DNA reads TGTGCCAGTAGTATAGGTCTAGCGGGGGGGAGCTCCTACAATGAGCAGTTCTTC. It codes for CASSIGLAGGSSYNEQFF.

This clone has only a few counts. The chain employs TRBV6-4 and TRBJ2-3, with 7 nucleotides matching TRBD1. The V gene's germline CDR1 is MRHNA and CDR2 SNTAGT. The CDR3 is made up of 14 amino acids. Trimming at V came to 5 bases and at J to 3 bases, leaving 5 bases not matched to a gene. This CDR3 is CASSRDSETDTQYF. The CDR3 DNA sequence: TGTGCCAGCAGTCGGGACAGCGAGACAGATACGCAGTATTTT.

This clone was seen once. The V and J genes are TRBV5-8 and TRBJ1-1; D possibly corresponds to TRBD1 (6 bases). Per germline, CDR1 SGHTS and CDR2 YDEGEE. Trimming stripped 0 bases from V and 4 bases from J, with 10 bases between. The CDR3 is 14 amino acids. The CDR3 bases are TGTGCCAGCAGCTTGGAATTGACAGGCACTGAAGCTTTCTTT. It codes for CASSLELTGTEAFF.

The chain has TRBV27 and TRBJ1-6; D may be TRBD1 (5 bases). Germline V gives CDR1 MNHEY, CDR2 SMNVEV (reference sequence). V was shortened by 10 bases and J by 9 bases, with 25 bases between the two germline ends. The CDR3 length is 16 residues. The CDR3 sequence: CATCPVAGYLTSPLHF. The CDR3 DNA is TGTGCCACCTGCCCCGTTGCAGGGTACCTGACTTCACCCCTCCACTTT.

The chain employs TRBV28 and TRBJ1-2; no definite D call. Germline lookup yields CDR1 MDHEN and CDR2 SYDVKM. V lost 2 bases to trimming and J lost 4 bases, with 11 bases between them. The CDR3 sequence is 14 residues long. DNA of the CDR3: TGTGCCAGCAGTTTAGCGCAGGATCTCTATGGCTACACCTTC. The encoded protein is CASSLAQDLYGYTF.

The rearrangement links TRBV3-1 (or the pseudogene TRBV3-2) to TRBJ2-5, with 8 positions matching TRBD2. CDR3 length equals 16 residues. Trimming at V came to 4 bases and at J to 5 bases, leaving 12 bases not matched to a gene. Germline-derived CDR1 and CDR2 are LGHDT and YNNKEL (reference sequence). The CDR3 loop reads CASSPLRPGTRETQYF. The CDR3 region has the DNA TGTGCCAGCAGCCCCCTCCGACCCGGGACTAGGGAGACCCAGTACTTC.

The V call is TRBV19, the J call TRBJ2-5, with TRBD2 matching over 15 bases. The V gene's germline CDR1 is LNHDA and CDR2 SQIVND (reference sequence). The CDR3 sequence is 16 residues long. Losses at the gene ends were 5 bases for V and 5 bases for J; bases not matched to a gene: 6. Here the CDR3 DNA reads TGTGCCAGTAGTGTTGGACTAGCGGGGGGGCGTGAGACCCAGTACTTC. Protein product: CASSVGLAGGRETQYF.

The chain employs TRBV27 and TRBJ1-5; TRBD1 agrees at 8 bases. There are 16 residues in the CDR3. The V and J ends lost 5 bases and 7 bases, in that order; junction bases with no gene match: 13. The V gene's germline CDR1 is MNHEY and CDR2 SMNVEV (reference sequence). CDR3 region: CASSPYRQGWAQPQHF. The CDR3 nucleotides are TGTGCCAGCAGTCCCTACAGACAGGGGTGGGCCCAGCCCCAGCATTTT.